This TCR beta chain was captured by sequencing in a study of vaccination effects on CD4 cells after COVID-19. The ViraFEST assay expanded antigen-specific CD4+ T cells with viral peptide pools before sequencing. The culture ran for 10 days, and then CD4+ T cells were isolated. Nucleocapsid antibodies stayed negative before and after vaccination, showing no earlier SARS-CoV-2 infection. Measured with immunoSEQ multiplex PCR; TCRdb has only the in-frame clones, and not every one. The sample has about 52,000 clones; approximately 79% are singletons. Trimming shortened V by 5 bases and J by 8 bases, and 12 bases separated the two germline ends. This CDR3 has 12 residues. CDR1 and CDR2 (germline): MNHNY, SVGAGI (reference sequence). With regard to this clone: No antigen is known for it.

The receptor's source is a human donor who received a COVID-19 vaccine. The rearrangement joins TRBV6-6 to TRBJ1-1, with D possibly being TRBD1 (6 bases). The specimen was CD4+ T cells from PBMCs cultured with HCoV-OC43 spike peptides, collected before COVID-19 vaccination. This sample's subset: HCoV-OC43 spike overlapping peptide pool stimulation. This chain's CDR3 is CASSINRDEAFF. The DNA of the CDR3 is TGTGCCAGCAGTATTAACAGGGACGAAGCTTTCTTT.